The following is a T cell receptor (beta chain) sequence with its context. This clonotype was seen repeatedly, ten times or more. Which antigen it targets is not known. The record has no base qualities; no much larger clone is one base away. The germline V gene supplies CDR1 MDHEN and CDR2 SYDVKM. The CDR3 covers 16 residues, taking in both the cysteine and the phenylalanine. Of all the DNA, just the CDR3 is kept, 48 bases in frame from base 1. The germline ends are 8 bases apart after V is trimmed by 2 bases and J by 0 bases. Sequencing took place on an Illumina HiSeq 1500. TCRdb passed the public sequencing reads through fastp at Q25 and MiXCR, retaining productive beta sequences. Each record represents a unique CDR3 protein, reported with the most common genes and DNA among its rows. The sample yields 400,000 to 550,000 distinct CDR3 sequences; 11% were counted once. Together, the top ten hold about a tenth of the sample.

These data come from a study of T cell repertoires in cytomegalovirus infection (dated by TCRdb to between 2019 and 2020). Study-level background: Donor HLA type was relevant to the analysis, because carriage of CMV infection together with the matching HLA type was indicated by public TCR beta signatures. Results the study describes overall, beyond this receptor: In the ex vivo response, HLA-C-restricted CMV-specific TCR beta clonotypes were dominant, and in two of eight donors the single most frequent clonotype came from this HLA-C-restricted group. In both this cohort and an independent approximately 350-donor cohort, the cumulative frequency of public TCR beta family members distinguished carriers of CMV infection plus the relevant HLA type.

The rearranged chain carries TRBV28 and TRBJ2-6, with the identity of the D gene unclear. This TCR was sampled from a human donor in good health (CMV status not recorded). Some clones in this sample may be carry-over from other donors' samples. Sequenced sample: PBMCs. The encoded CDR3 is CASSLIGNSGANVLTF. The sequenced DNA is TGTGCCAGCAGTTTAATAGGGAACTCTGGGGCCAACGTCCTGACTTTC.